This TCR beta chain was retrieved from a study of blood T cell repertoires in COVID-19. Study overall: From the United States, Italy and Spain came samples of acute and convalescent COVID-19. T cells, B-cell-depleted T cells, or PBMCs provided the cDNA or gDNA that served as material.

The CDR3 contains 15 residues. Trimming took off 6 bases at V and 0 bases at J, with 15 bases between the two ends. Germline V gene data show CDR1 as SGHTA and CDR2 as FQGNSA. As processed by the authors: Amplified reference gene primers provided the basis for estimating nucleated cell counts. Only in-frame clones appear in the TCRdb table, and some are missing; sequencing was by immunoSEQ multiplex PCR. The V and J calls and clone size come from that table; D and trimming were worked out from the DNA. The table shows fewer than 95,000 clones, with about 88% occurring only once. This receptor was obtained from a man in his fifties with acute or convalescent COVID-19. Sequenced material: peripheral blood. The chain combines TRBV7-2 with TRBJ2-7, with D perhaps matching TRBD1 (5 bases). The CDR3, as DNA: TGTGCCAGCAGGGGTGGGGCGGTCCCCTCCTACGAGCAGTACTTC. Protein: CASRGGAVPSYEQYF.